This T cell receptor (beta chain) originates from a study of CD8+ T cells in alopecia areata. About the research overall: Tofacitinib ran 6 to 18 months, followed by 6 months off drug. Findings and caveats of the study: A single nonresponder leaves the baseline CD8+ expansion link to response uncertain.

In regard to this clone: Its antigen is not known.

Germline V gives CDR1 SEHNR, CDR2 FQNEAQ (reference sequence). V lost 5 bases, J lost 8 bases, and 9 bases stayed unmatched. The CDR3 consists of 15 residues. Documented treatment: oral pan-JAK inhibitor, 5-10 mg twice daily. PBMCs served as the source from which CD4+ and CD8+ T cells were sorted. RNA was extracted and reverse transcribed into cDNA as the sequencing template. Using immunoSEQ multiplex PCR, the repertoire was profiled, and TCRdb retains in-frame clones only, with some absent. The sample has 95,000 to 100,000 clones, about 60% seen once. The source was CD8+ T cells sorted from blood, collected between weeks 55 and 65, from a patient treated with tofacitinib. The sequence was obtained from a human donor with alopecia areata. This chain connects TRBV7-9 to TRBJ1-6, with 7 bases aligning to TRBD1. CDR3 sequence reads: CASSRDREVDSPLHF. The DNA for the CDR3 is TGTGCCAGCAGCCGCGACAGGGAGGTGGATTCACCCCTCCACTTT.